This T cell receptor beta chain is drawn from a study of blood T cells in healthy people across ages. CDR3 size: 15 residues. Germline V gene lookup returns CDR1 SGHTA and CDR2 FQGNSA. Trimming shortened V by 2 bases and J by 2 bases, and 12 bases separated the two germline ends. A few counts support this clonotype. Its target is unknown. Peripheral blood, about 9.4 milliliters per donor, was collected. A second about 7 to 11 cycle PCR used barcoded and J-beta primers. TCRdb independently ran MiXCR on the 5' RACE reads; one entry per CDR3 protein. The data show some 1,800,000 distinct CDR3 sequences, approximately 39% seen once. Study observations and caveats: Leaving the PBMCs unsorted stopped any conclusive comparison of naive versus antigen-experienced cells.

The clonotype originates from a human donor in good health. The source material was blood. J is TRBJ1-1 and V is TRBV7-2; the D gene is possibly TRBD1 (5 bases). In DNA, the CDR3 is TGTGCCAGCAGCTTAATCACAGGAGCCAACACTGAAGCTTTCTTT. Translated, it gives CASSLITGANTEAFF. The whole variable domain, remainder taken from reference TRBV7-2 and TRBJ1-1, is GAGVSQSPSNKVTEKGKDVELRCDPISGHTALYWYRQSLGQGLEFLIYFQGNSAPDKSGLPSDRFSAERTGGSVSTLTIQRTQQEDSAVYLCASSLITGANTEAFFGQGTRLTVV.